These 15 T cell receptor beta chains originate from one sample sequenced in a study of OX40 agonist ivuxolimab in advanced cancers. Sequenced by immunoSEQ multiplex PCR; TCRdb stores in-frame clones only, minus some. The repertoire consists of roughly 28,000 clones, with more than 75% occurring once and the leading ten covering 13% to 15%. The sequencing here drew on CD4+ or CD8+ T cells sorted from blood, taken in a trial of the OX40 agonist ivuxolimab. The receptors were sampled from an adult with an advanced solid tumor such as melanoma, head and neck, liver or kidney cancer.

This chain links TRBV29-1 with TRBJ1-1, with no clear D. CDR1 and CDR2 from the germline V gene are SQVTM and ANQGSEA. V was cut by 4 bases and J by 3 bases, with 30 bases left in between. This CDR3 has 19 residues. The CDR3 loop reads CSVAGVLSAPLSLDTEAFF. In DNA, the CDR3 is TGCAGCGTTGCTGGCGTTCTATCCGCACCCCTGTCTTTGGACACTGAAGCTTTCTTT.

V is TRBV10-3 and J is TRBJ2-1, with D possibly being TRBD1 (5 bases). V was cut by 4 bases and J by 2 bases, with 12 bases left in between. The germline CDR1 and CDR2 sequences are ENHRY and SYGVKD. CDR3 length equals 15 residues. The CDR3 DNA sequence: TGTGCCATCAGTGGGGGCGAGCAGCCCTACAATGAGCAGTTCTTC. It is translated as CAISGGEQPYNEQFF.

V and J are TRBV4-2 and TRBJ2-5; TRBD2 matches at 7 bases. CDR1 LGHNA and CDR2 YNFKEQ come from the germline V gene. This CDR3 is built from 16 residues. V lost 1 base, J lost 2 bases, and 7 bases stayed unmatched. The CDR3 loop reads CASSQAQAGSQETQYF. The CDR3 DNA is TGTGCCAGCAGCCAAGCCCAAGCGGGATCGCAAGAGACCCAGTACTTC.

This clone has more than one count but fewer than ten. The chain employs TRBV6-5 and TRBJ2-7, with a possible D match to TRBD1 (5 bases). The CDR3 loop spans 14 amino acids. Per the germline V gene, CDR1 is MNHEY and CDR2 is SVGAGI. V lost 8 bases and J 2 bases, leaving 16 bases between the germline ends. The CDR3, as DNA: TGTGCCAGCTCCCCAGGGCTTAACCCCTACGAGCAGTACTTC. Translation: CASSPGLNPYEQYF.

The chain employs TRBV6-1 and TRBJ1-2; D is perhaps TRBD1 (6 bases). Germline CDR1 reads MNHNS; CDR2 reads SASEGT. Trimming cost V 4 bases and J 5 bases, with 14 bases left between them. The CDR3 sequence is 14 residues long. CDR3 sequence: CASSGAGGSYGYTF. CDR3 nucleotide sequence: TGTGCCAGCAGTGGTGCGGGGGGCTCATATGGCTACACCTTC.

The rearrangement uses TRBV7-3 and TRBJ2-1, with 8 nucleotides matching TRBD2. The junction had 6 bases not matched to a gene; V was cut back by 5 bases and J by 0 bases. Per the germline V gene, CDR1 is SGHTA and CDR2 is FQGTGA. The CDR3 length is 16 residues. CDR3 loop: CASSALAGSSYNEQFF. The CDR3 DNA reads TGTGCCAGCAGCGCCTTAGCGGGGAGCTCCTACAATGAGCAGTTCTTC. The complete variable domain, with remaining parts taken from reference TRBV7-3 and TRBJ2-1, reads GAGVSQTPSNKVTEKGKYVELRCDPISGHTALYWYRQSLGQGPEFLIYFQGTGAADDSGLPNDRFFAVRPEGSVSTLKIQRTERGDSAVYLCASSALAGSSYNEQFFGPGTRLTVL.

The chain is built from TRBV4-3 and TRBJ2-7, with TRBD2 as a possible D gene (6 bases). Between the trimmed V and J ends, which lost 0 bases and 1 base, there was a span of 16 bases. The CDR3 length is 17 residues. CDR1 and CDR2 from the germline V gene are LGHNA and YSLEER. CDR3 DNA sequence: TGCGCCAGCAGCCAAGATCCGAGAGGGGCGGGATCCTACGAGCAGTACTTC. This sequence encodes CASSQDPRGAGSYEQYF.

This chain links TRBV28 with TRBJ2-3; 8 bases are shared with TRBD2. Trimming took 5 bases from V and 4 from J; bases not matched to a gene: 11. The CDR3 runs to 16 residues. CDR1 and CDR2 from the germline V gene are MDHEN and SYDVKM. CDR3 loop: CASSLPLGLVADTQYF. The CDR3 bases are TGTGCCAGCAGTCTTCCTCTGGGACTAGTAGCAGATACGCAGTATTTT.

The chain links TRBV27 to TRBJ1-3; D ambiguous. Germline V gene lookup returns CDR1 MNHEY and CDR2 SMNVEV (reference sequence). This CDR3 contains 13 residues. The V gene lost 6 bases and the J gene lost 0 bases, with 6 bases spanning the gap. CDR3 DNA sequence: TGTGCCAGCAGAGCAGGCTCTGGAAACACCATATATTTT. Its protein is CASRAGSGNTIYF.

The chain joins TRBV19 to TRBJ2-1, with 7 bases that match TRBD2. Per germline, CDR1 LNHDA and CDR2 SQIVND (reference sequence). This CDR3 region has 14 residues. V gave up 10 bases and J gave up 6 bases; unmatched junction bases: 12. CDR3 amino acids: CATDSGTSGNEQFF. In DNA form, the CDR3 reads TGTGCCACCGACAGCGGGACCTCCGGCAATGAGCAGTTCTTC.

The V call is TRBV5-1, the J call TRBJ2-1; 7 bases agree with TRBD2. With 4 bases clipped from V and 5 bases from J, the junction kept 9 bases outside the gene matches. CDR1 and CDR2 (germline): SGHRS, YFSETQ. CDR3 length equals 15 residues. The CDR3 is CASSRKTSSNNEQFF. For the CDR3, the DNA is TGCGCCAGCAGCCGGAAGACTAGCAGTAACAATGAGCAGTTCTTC.

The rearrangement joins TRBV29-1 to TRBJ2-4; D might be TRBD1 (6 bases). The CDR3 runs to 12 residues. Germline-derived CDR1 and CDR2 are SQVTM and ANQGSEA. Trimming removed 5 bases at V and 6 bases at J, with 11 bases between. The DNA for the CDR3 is TGCAGCGTTCGGCAGGACAGAAACATTCAGTACTTC. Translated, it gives CSVRQDRNIQYF.

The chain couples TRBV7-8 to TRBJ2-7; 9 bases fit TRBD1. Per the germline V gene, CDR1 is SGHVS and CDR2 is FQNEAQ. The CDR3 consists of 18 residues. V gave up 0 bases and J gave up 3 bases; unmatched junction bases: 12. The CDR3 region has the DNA TGTGCCAGCAGCTTAGCGGGGACAGGGTACCTTCCTCTCTACGAGCAGTACTTC. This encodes CASSLAGTGYLPLYEQYF.

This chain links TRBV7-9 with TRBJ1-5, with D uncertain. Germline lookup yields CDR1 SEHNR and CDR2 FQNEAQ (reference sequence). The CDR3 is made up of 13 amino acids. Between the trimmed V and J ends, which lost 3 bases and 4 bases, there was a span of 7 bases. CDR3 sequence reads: CASSFGENQPQHF. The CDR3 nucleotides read TGTGCCAGCAGCTTCGGGGAGAATCAGCCCCAGCATTTT.

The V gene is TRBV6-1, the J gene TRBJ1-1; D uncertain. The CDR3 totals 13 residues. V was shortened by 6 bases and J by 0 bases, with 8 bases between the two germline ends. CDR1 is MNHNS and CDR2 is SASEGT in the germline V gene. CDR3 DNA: TGTGCCAGCAGCCTCACCTTGAACACTGAAGCTTTCTTT. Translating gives CASSLTLNTEAFF.